This is a list of T cell receptor beta chains from one sample in a study of OX40 agonist ivuxolimab in advanced cancers. The table came from immunoSEQ multiplex PCR; TCRdb's copy has only in-frame clones and leaves some out. Of about 86,000 clones detected, about 90% appear once; the ten largest clones hold about 9%. The material was CD4+ or CD8+ T cells sorted from blood, obtained in a trial of the OX40 agonist ivuxolimab. Every receptor here comes from an adult with an advanced solid tumor such as melanoma, head and neck, liver or kidney cancer. The CDR3 runs from the conserved cysteine through the conserved F or W. D genes are given only for firm matches. Size tells how often a clone was seen (once, few, many) or the class of an expanded clone, and some rows leave it out.

D gene	V gene	clone size	J gene	CDR3 protein	CDR3 DNA
-	TRBV27	-	TRBJ2-1	CASSFDSPYNEQFF	TGTGCCAGCAGTTTTGACAGCCCTTACAATGAGCAGTTCTTC
-	TRBV27	-	TRBJ2-2	CASSLLAGELFF	TGTGCCAGCAGTCTACTGGCCGGGGAGCTGTTTTTT
-	TRBV18	-	TRBJ2-1	CASSPNGGSYNEQFF	TGTGCCAGCTCACCAAACGGGGGATCCTACAATGAGCAGTTCTTC
-	TRBV19	-	TRBJ2-7	CASSWTADYEQYF	TGTGCCAGTAGTTGGACGGCAGACTACGAGCAGTACTTC
TRBD2	TRBV15	-	TRBJ2-5	CATSTHRTSGRKQETQYF	TGTGCCACCAGCACCCACCGGACTAGCGGGAGAAAGCAAGAGACCCAGTACTTC
-	TRBV11-3	-	TRBJ2-2	CASSPKGLAQLNTGELFF	TGTGCCAGCAGCCCCAAGGGCCTCGCTCAGTTGAACACCGGGGAGCTGTTTTTT
-	TRBV29-1	-	TRBJ1-1	CSVVGTEAFF	TGCAGCGTCGTCGGAACTGAAGCTTTCTTT
-	TRBV5-1	-	TRBJ2-5	CASSLGTDSFQETQYF	TGCGCCAGCAGCTTGGGAACGGACAGCTTTCAAGAGACCCAGTACTTC
TRBD2	TRBV5-6	-	TRBJ2-4	CASSSRAGLAKNIQYF	TGTGCCAGCAGCTCAAGAGCGGGGTTAGCCAAAAACATTCAGTACTTC
TRBD2	TRBV5-8	-	TRBJ2-7	CASSFFGTNTYEQYF	TGTGCCAGCAGCTTTTTCGGGACTAATACCTACGAGCAGTACTTC
TRBD1	TRBV6-4	-	TRBJ2-2	CASSGQGTGELFF	TGTGCCAGCAGTGGACAGGGCACCGGGGAGCTGTTTTTT
-	TRBV7-9	-	TRBJ2-5	CASSLTLARGETQYF	TGTGCCAGCAGCTTAACTTTAGCGAGGGGGGAGACCCAGTACTTC
-	TRBV11-3	-	TRBJ2-1	CASSLGSNEQFF	TGTGCCAGCAGCTTAGGCTCCAATGAGCAGTTCTTC
-	TRBV10-3	-	TRBJ1-1	CAISGGGLTGTEAFF	TGTGCCATCAGTGGGGGGGGCCTAACGGGCACTGAAGCTTTCTTT
-	TRBV6-4	-	TRBJ2-2	CASSSGAETGELFF	TGTGCCAGCAGTTCAGGGGCAGAGACCGGGGAGCTGTTTTTT
TRBD2	TRBV27	few	TRBJ2-7	CASSYSGAAYEQYF	TGTGCCAGCAGTTATAGCGGGGCCGCCTACGAGCAGTACTTC
-	TRBV11-3	many	TRBJ2-7	CASSFDSSYEQYF	TGTGCCAGCAGCTTTGACAGCTCCTACGAGCAGTACTTC
TRBD2	TRBV4-2	-	TRBJ2-3	CASSQDDVAGSTDTQYF	TGTGCCAGCAGCCAAGATGACGTAGCGGGGTCCACAGATACGCAGTATTTT
TRBD1	TRBV19	-	TRBJ2-7	CASRRQGASHEQYF	TGTGCCAGTAGGCGACAGGGGGCCTCCCACGAGCAGTACTTC
-	TRBV6-5	once	TRBJ1-2	CASSYSTLDHYTF	TGTGCCAGCAGTTACTCGACGTTGGACCACTACACCTTC
-	TRBV2	-	TRBJ1-2	CASKQSNYGYTF	TGTGCCAGTAAACAAAGTAACTATGGCTACACCTTC
TRBD2	TRBV6-1	-	TRBJ2-7	CASTQWGLAGYEQYF	TGTGCCAGCACACAATGGGGACTAGCGGGCTACGAGCAGTACTTC
TRBD1	TRBV7-9	-	TRBJ2-1	CASSLIGTGLYNEQFF	TGTGCCAGCAGCTTAATTGGGACAGGGCTTTACAATGAGCAGTTCTTC
-	TRBV7-3	-	TRBJ2-5	CASSLNVGPRGTQYF	TGTGCCAGCAGCTTAAACGTAGGACCGAGAGGGACCCAGTACTTC
-	TRBV28	-	TRBJ1-1	CASSRDPQGKTEAFF	TGTGCCAGCAGCCGAGACCCTCAGGGGAAAACTGAAGCTTTCTTT
-	TRBV11-2	-	TRBJ2-5	CASSSRFKETQYF	TGTGCCAGCAGCTCCCGCTTTAAAGAGACCCAGTACTTC
-	TRBV7-9	-	TRBJ1-5	CASSLGTGNQPQHF	TGTGCCAGCAGCTTAGGGACAGGCAATCAGCCCCAGCATTTT
-	TRBV19	-	TRBJ2-7	CASRKDGNEQYF	TGTGCCAGTAGGAAGGACGGAAACGAGCAGTACTTC
TRBD1	TRBV12-5	-	TRBJ2-7	CASGFGTGGLSSYEQYF	TGTGCTAGTGGTTTCGGGACAGGGGGCCTTAGCTCCTACGAGCAGTACTTC
TRBD1	TRBV10-3	few	TRBJ1-2	CAISSGTDYGYTF	TGTGCCATCAGTTCCGGGACAGACTATGGCTACACCTTC
TRBD2	TRBV5-1	-	TRBJ2-3	CASSTLAGLTDTQYF	TGCGCCAGCAGCACCCTAGCGGGCCTTACAGATACGCAGTATTTT
-	TRBV9	-	TRBJ2-3	CASSLSWEALGDTQYF	TGTGCCAGCAGCCTTTCGTGGGAGGCCCTTGGAGATACGCAGTATTTT
-	TRBV11-2	-	TRBJ2-1	CASSLAASPNEQFF	TGTGCCAGCAGCTTAGCGGCTTCCCCAAATGAGCAGTTCTTC
-	TRBV11-3	few	TRBJ2-2	CASSPWGANTGELFF	TGTGCCAGCAGTCCATGGGGGGCGAACACCGGGGAGCTGTTTTTT
TRBD1	TRBV28	-	TRBJ2-1	CASSDRGYNEQFF	TGTGCCAGCTCGGACAGGGGTTACAATGAGCAGTTCTTC
-	TRBV30	-	TRBJ1-6	CAWSAGQFSYNSPLHF	TGTGCCTGGAGTGCCGGACAGTTCTCCTATAATTCACCCCTCCACTTT
-	TRBV27	-	TRBJ2-7	CASSGGERPGYEQYF	TGTGCCAGCAGTGGAGGGGAGCGGCCGGGCTACGAGCAGTACTTC
-	TRBV5-1	-	TRBJ2-5	CASSLAGQGETQYF	TGCGCCAGCAGCTTGGCGGGACAAGGGGAGACCCAGTACTTC
-	TRBV6-1	-	TRBJ1-4	CASSVGGTNEKLFF	TGTGCCAGCAGTGTTGGGGGAACTAATGAAAAACTGTTTTTT
-	TRBV6-5	-	TRBJ1-5	CASSSKPYSNQPQHF	TGTGCCAGCAGTAGCAAGCCTTATAGCAATCAGCCCCAGCATTTT
-	TRBV13	-	TRBJ2-7	CASSSGRSSYEQYF	TGTGCCAGCAGCTCAGGCCGGAGCTCCTACGAGCAGTACTTC
TRBD1	TRBV19	-	TRBJ1-3	CASSIGRLRGPRSGNTIYF	TGTGCCAGTAGTATCGGGCGGCTCAGGGGGCCGCGCTCTGGAAACACCATATATTTT
-	TRBV7-9	-	TRBJ2-3	CASSSETTDTQYF	TGTGCCAGCAGCTCCGAGACCACAGATACGCAGTATTTT
-	TRBV25-1	few	TRBJ1-2	CASTAGARSPYGYTF	TGTGCCAGCACGGCGGGGGCGAGGTCCCCCTATGGCTACACCTTC
-	TRBV7-8	once	TRBJ2-7	CASSREGVVHEQYF	TGTGCCAGCAGTCGTGAGGGAGTAGTCCACGAGCAGTACTTC
-	TRBV7-9	once	TRBJ2-2	CASSPSGAVGELFF	TGTGCCAGCAGCCCCTCGGGGGCGGTCGGGGAGCTGTTTTTT
-	TRBV19	-	TRBJ2-1	CASSPAVGEVEFF	TGTGCCAGTAGTCCGGCAGTAGGGGAGGTTGAGTTCTTC
TRBD2	TRBV11-3	-	TRBJ2-7	CASRYRSGGLYEQYF	TGTGCCAGCAGGTACCGATCGGGAGGGCTCTACGAGCAGTACTTC
-	TRBV7-8	few	TRBJ1-3	CASKEGTAGNTIYF	TGTGCCAGCAAAGAAGGGACGGCTGGAAACACCATATATTTT
TRBD2	TRBV5-1	-	TRBJ2-1	CASSSQTSGSYNEQFF	TGCGCCAGCAGCTCCCAGACTAGCGGCTCCTACAATGAGCAGTTCTTC
-	TRBV6-5	-	TRBJ1-5	CASRTNSNQPQHF	TGTGCCAGCAGAACCAATAGCAATCAGCCCCAGCATTTT
-	TRBV14	-	TRBJ2-7	CASSHRAGSYEQYF	TGTGCCAGCAGCCACAGGGCTGGTTCCTACGAGCAGTACTTC
-	TRBV6-6	-	TRBJ1-5	CASIRGEYSNQPQHF	TGTGCCAGCATCCGGGGGGAATATAGCAATCAGCCCCAGCATTTT
TRBD2	TRBV9	-	TRBJ2-1	CASSVERGRPYNEQFF	TGTGCCAGCAGCGTAGAGCGCGGGAGGCCGTACAATGAGCAGTTCTTC
-	TRBV10-3	-	TRBJ2-3	CAISESLDTQYF	TGTGCCATCAGTGAGTCCCTAGATACGCAGTATTTT
-	TRBV6-5	-	TRBJ2-2	CASSRATPQPGELFF	TGTGCCAGCAGCCGAGCTACCCCGCAACCCGGGGAGCTGTTTTTT